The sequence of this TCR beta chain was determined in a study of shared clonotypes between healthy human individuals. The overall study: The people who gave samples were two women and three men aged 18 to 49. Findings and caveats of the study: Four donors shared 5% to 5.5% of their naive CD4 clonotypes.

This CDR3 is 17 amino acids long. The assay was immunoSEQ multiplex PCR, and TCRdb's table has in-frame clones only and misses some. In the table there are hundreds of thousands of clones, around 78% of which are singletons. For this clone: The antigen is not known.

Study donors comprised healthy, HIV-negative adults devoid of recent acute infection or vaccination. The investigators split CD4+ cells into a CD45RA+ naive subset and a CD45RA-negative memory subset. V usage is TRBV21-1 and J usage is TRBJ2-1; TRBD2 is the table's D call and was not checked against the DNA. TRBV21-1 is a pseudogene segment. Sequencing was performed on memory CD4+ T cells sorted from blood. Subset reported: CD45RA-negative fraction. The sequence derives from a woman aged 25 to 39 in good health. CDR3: CASSPPATSNRYNEQFF. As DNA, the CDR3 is TGTGCCAGCAGCCCCCCAGCGACTAGCAATCGGTACAATGAGCAGTTCTTC.